This entry lists 30 T cell receptor beta chains sequenced from one sample in a study of T cells after yellow fever vaccination. TCRdb called the 5' RACE reads again in MiXCR, with one record for every CDR3 protein. The sample shows about 320,000 distinct CDR3 sequences, about 10% of them seen only once. The input for sequencing was CD4+ T cells sorted from PBMCs, taken 45 days after the yellow fever booster vaccination. These receptors all stem from a man between 18 and 35 years old who received the YFV17D yellow fever vaccine.

This clonotype turned up a few times. V is TRBV6-1 and J is TRBJ2-2; D is unresolved. CDR1 and CDR2 (germline): MNHNS, SASEGT. With 8 bases removed from V and 3 bases from J, the gap between germline ends came to 16 bases. The CDR3 is made up of 15 amino acids. The CDR3 reads CASERFGLDTGELFF. In nucleotides, the CDR3 is TGTGCCAGCGAAAGGTTCGGATTGGACACCGGGGAGCTGTTTTTT.

The chain couples TRBV5-1 to TRBJ1-6; D remains ambiguous. V gave up 4 bases and J gave up 3 bases, with 23 bases separating them. Per the germline V gene, CDR1 is SGHRS and CDR2 is YFSETQ. CDR3 length equals 19 residues. CDR3 amino acids: CASSPGPRTLSFYNSPLHF. The DNA of the CDR3 is TGCGCCAGCAGCCCAGGCCCCCGGACCCTAAGCTTCTATAATTCACCCCTCCACTTT.

This clonotype was seen repeatedly, ten times or more. The chain uses TRBV5-1 and TRBJ2-5; D remains unclear. This CDR3 spans 16 amino acids. Trimming took off 4 bases at V and 4 bases at J, with 20 bases between the two ends. Germline CDR1 and CDR2: SGHRS and YFSETQ. The CDR3 loop is CASSLVARAQRETQYF. The CDR3 nucleotides read TGCGCCAGCAGCCTGGTCGCTAGGGCCCAGAGAGAGACCCAGTACTTC.

The chain couples TRBV5-5 to TRBJ2-7; no reliable D call. Trimming left V 4 bases short and J 0 bases short, with 17 bases between. The CDR3 spans 16 residues. Per the germline V gene, CDR1 is SGHKS and CDR2 is YYEKEE (reference sequence). In DNA, the CDR3 is TGTGCCAGCAGCCTCTCGGCCGGTGCCTCCTCCTACGAGCAGTACTTC. It specifies CASSLSAGASSYEQYF.

This sequence joins TRBV19 and TRBJ2-1, with no clear D. CDR1 and CDR2 from the germline V gene are LNHDA and SQIVND (reference sequence). This CDR3 is built from 14 residues. V was shortened by 5 bases and J by 0 bases, with 8 bases between the two germline ends. This chain's CDR3 is CASSYSPSYNEQFF. CDR3 coding DNA: TGTGCCAGTAGTTACAGTCCCTCCTACAATGAGCAGTTCTTC.

This clonotype was recorded a few times. The CDR3 DNA is TGTGCCAGCAAGACGGTCCCCTACGAGCAGTACGTC. This gives the protein CASKTVPYEQYV. The rearrangement uses TRBV2 and TRBJ2-7, with D hard to call. The CDR3 extends over 12 amino acids. The V gene's germline CDR1 is SNHLY and CDR2 FYNNEI. V lost 7 bases to trimming and J lost 2 bases, with 9 bases between them.

V gene TRBV6-5 combines with J gene TRBJ2-3; a weak D match, TRBD1 (5 bases). V was shortened by 2 bases and J by 2 bases, with 11 bases between the two germline ends. The V gene's germline CDR1 is MNHEY and CDR2 SVGAGI. The CDR3 totals 15 residues. The CDR3 protein is CASSYDRGFTDTQYF. The CDR3 nucleotides read TGTGCCAGCAGTTACGACAGAGGATTCACAGATACGCAGTATTTT.

The rearrangement links TRBV12-3 or TRBV12-4 to TRBJ2-2; D not resolved. The germline V and J ends were trimmed by 1 base and 5 bases, with 8 bases remaining between them. The CDR3 length is 14 residues. This chain's CDR3 is CASSLGAGTGELFF. CDR3 bases: TGTGCCAGCAGTTTAGGGGCCGGGACCGGGGAGCTGTTTTTT.

This clonotype was detected only a few times. The chain combines TRBV12-3 or TRBV12-4 with TRBJ2-5; TRBD2 aligns across 10 bases. The V segment lost 3 bases and the J segment 5 bases; nucleotides outside the gene matches: 15. This CDR3 has 18 amino acids. The CDR3 DNA sequence: TGTGCCAGCAGTTTTTCAGCCAGCGGGGGGGCCCAAAAGGAGACCCAGTACTTC. It yields the protein CASSFSASGGAQKETQYF.

The CDR3, as DNA: TGTGCCAGCAGTCCTCCGGGACTACCCAATGAGCAGTTCTTC. Residues: CASSPPGLPNEQFF. This sequence joins TRBV6-5 and TRBJ2-1; 7 bases are a match to TRBD2. This CDR3 has 14 amino acids. V lost 5 bases, J lost 6 bases, and 7 bases stayed unmatched. Germline lookup yields CDR1 MNHEY and CDR2 SVGAGI.

This clonotype was detected only a few times. The chain carries TRBV28 and TRBJ2-1; 9 bases are shared with TRBD2. V lost 8 bases and J lost 2; bases outside the gene matches: 7. Per germline, CDR1 MDHEN and CDR2 SYDVKM. The CDR3 is made up of 15 amino acids. CDR3 DNA sequence: TGTGCCAGCGGCTCGGCTAGCGGGGCCTACAATGAGCAGTTCTTC. It yields the protein CASGSASGAYNEQFF.

This clonotype was recorded a few times. J is TRBJ1-5 and V is TRBV2; D gene ambiguous. CDR3 size: 13 residues. The V end lost 7 bases, the J end lost 5 bases, and 12 bases lay between the germline ends. The germline V gene encodes CDR1 SNHLY and CDR2 FYNNEI. The CDR3 sequence: CASMPGSYQPQHF. CDR3 nucleotides: TGTGCCAGCATGCCGGGTTCTTATCAGCCCCAGCATTTT.

This clonotype appeared a few times. The genes are TRBV4-3 and TRBJ2-3; 8 positions agree with TRBD1. The CDR3 runs 14 residues. With 3 bases clipped from V and 2 bases from J, the junction kept 1 base outside the gene matches. CDR1 and CDR2 (germline): LGHNA, YSLEER. CDR3 sequence reads: CASSQGQVTDTQYF. The CDR3 DNA reads as TGCGCCAGCAGCCAGGGACAGGTCACAGATACGCAGTATTTT.

This clonotype appeared many times. The chain joins TRBV4-1 to TRBJ1-1; 8 nucleotides align to TRBD1. Losses at the gene ends were 1 base for V and 0 bases for J; bases not matched to a gene: 4. Germline V CDR1 and CDR2: MGHRA, YSYEKL. This CDR3 is 16 amino acids long. CDR3 DNA sequence: TGCGCCAGCAGCCAAGCGGACAGGGTTATGAACACTGAAGCTTTCTTT. This codes for CASSQADRVMNTEAFF.

This clonotype was recorded many times. This chain uses TRBV7-3 with TRBJ1-1; D remains unclear. With 5 bases removed from V and 2 bases from J, the gap between germline ends came to 9 bases. Germline V gene lookup returns CDR1 SGHTA and CDR2 FQGTGA. There are 13 residues in the CDR3. DNA for the CDR3: TGTGCCAGCAGCGCGACTGAAAACACTGAAGCTTTCTTT. Residues: CASSATENTEAFF.

The gene calls are TRBV19 and TRBJ1-2, with 7 positions matching TRBD1. CDR1 and CDR2 (germline): LNHDA, SQIVND (reference sequence). Germline trimming cut 7 bases from V and 4 bases from J; bases unmatched to any gene: 12. The CDR3 extends over 15 amino acids. The CDR3 DNA reads as TGTGCCAGTATGGCCGGAGGGGGCGTTCTCTATGGCTACACCTTC. It encodes CASMAGGGVLYGYTF.

This chain links TRBV4-3 with TRBJ1-2, with D hard to call. The ends were cut back, 0 bases at V and 6 bases at J, with 14 bases in the middle. Germline values: CDR1 LGHNA, CDR2 YSLEER. This CDR3 spans 15 amino acids. The CDR3 nucleotides are TGCGCCAGCAGCCAAGATCGTGGAGGAGACAATGGCTACACCTTC. Amino acids: CASSQDRGGDNGYTF.

This chain joins TRBV20-1 and TRBJ2-1; D perhaps matches TRBD2 (5 bases). Germline values: CDR1 DFQATT, CDR2 SNEGSKA (reference sequence). The CDR3 is 13 amino acids. V was clipped by 8 bases and J by 2 bases, with 13 bases between them. The CDR3, as DNA: TGCAGTCCCCCCGAAGCGGCCTACAATGAGCAGTTCTTC. As protein: CSPPEAAYNEQFF.

This clonotype was counted ten times or more. The chain uses TRBV10-3 and TRBJ2-5; D ambiguous. CDR3 size: 12 residues. Germline V gene sequence: CDR1 ENHRY, CDR2 SYGVKD. Trimming left V 10 bases short and J 4 bases short, with 13 bases between. CDR3 in DNA: TGTGCCACCAGAGTCCCGGGAGAGACCCAGTACTTC. Translation gives CATRVPGETQYF.

The V and J genes are TRBV5-1 and TRBJ2-7; D assignment may be TRBD1 or TRBD2 (5 bases each). This CDR3 has 15 residues. CDR1 and CDR2 (germline): SGHRS, YFSETQ. The V gene lost 4 bases and the J gene lost 3 bases, with 17 bases spanning the gap. CDR3 region: CASSGSRDGNYEQYF. CDR3 in DNA: TGCGCCAGCAGCGGAAGCCGGGACGGGAACTACGAGCAGTACTTC.

This chain joins TRBV20-1 and TRBJ1-2; 9 bases align to TRBD1. The V gene end was trimmed by 6 bases and the J gene end by 4 bases; junction bases not matched to a gene: 3. CDR1 and CDR2 (germline): DFQATT, SNEGSKA (reference sequence). This CDR3 has 12 residues. DNA of the CDR3: TGCAGTGCCAAGGACAGGGGCTATGGCTACACCTTC. Translation gives CSAKDRGYGYTF.

This clonotype occurred a few times. The chain is built from TRBV20-1 and TRBJ2-1; TRBD2 agrees at 11 bases. Germline V lookup: CDR1 DFQATT, CDR2 SNEGSKA (reference sequence). The CDR3 runs 15 residues. Unmatched junction bases numbered 8, after V lost 2 bases and J lost 8 bases. The CDR3 reads CSARMSLAGGDEQFF. The DNA for the CDR3 is TGCAGTGCTAGAATGTCCCTAGCGGGGGGTGATGAGCAGTTCTTC.

This clonotype was observed many times. The rearrangement joins TRBV9 to TRBJ1-2, with a weak D call TRBD1 (5 bases). The CDR3 has 14 residues. Trimming left V 4 bases short and J 5 bases short, with 15 bases between. Germline CDR1 SGDLS, CDR2 YYNGEE. CDR3 residues: CASSSDSLGYGYTF. The DNA of the CDR3 is TGTGCCAGCAGCTCTGACAGTCTCGGGTATGGCTACACCTTC.

This clonotype was recorded a few times. This chain connects TRBV20-1 to TRBJ2-7; 9 bases agree with TRBD2. Germline CDR1 is DFQATT and CDR2 is SNEGSKA (reference sequence). V lost 1 base, J lost 2 bases, and 3 bases stayed unmatched. The CDR3 length is 14 residues. The CDR3 here is CSARAGGGAYEQYF. The CDR3 region has the DNA TGCAGTGCTAGAGCCGGCGGGGGGGCCTACGAGCAGTACTTC.

This clonotype turned up a few times. The rearrangement uses TRBV18 and TRBJ2-1; TRBD1 is a possible D gene (6 bases). The V and J ends lost 4 bases and 5 bases respectively, with 12 bases between them. This CDR3 is built from 14 residues. In germline, CDR1 is KGHSH, CDR2 LQKENI. The CDR3 is CASSRSGEHNEQFF. The CDR3 DNA follows: TGTGCCAGCTCACGTTCAGGGGAGCACAATGAGCAGTTCTTC.

The gene calls are TRBV24-1 and TRBJ2-5; D assignment may be TRBD1 or TRBD2 (5 bases each). V was shortened by 1 base and J by 5 bases, with 10 bases between the two germline ends. This CDR3 spans 14 amino acids. From germline, CDR1 is KGHDR and CDR2 SFDVKD. The CDR3 sequence: CATSDFEGLETQYF. Written as DNA, the CDR3 is TGTGCCACCAGTGATTTTGAGGGGTTGGAGACCCAGTACTTC.

This clonotype was found many times. The chain's CDR3 is CASSQDTGHRPWGYTF. Written as DNA, the CDR3 is TGCGCCAGCAGCCAAGACACGGGACACCGCCCCTGGGGCTACACCTTC. The chain links TRBV4-3 to TRBJ1-2; tentative D call: TRBD1 (6 bases). This CDR3 region has 16 residues. The V end lost 0 bases, the J end lost 8 bases, and 19 bases lay between the germline ends. Germline CDR1 is LGHNA and CDR2 is YSLEER.

The sample holds a few counts of this clonotype. The chain employs TRBV9 and TRBJ1-6; unclear D gene. The ends were cut back, 4 bases at V and 10 bases at J, with 21 bases in the middle. The germline V gene encodes CDR1 SGDLS and CDR2 YYNGEE. The CDR3 consists of 16 residues. The CDR3 bases are TGTGCCAGCAGCACCACGCCTCGGGCGAATATGTCACCCCTCCACTTT. It is translated as CASSTTPRANMSPLHF.

This clonotype was seen more than once but under ten times. The chain carries TRBV6-5 and TRBJ1-1; no firm D call. V was clipped by 5 bases and J by 3 bases, with 10 bases between them. The CDR3 runs 13 residues. Germline V lookup: CDR1 MNHEY, CDR2 SVGAGI. The DNA of the CDR3 is TGTGCCAGCAGTATCCGGCCCGACACTGAAGCTTTCTTT. It yields the protein CASSIRPDTEAFF.

In its sample, this clonotype was seen many times. The genes are TRBV7-2 and TRBJ1-5; D call uncertain. Germline V lookup: CDR1 SGHTA, CDR2 FQGNSA. This CDR3 is 15 amino acids long. V lost 4 bases and J 7 bases, leaving 17 bases between the germline ends. CDR3: CASSSTAPDPQPQHF. As DNA, the CDR3 is TGTGCCAGCAGCTCAACGGCGCCGGACCCGCAGCCCCAGCATTTT.